The rows below give T cell receptor beta chains drawn from one sample of a study of identical twins. MiXCR, run by TCRdb on the 5' RACE reads, gives a single entry per CDR3 protein. The sample has approximately 490,000 distinct CDR3 sequences; 20% to 25% are singletons. This sample also appeared in a second study, on yellow fever vaccine responses in identical twins.

Sequences were obtained from CD4+ T cells sorted from blood. The receptors shown here come from a woman aged 18-30 years in good health. Each CDR3 is given with its conserved first and last residue. Clone size appears in some rows only: once, few, many, or a class for an expanded clone.

TRBJ2-5	.	TRBV25-1	CASSEDRVLKTQYF
TRBJ2-5	.	TRBV7-8	CASSGRRGLGQETQYF
TRBJ2-2	.	TRBV20-1	CSAKGDTLNTGELFF
TRBJ1-5	once	TRBV2	CASSPSAGGNSNQPQHF
TRBJ2-2	once	TRBV6-5	CASSYSPSGGTGELFF
TRBJ2-1	few	TRBV5-6	CASSLGRGQGISSYNEQFF
TRBJ1-1	.	TRBV9	CASSPEVQGTEAFF
TRBJ2-2	few	TRBV29-1	CSVKWTGKSGELFF
TRBJ2-2	many	TRBV20-1	CSARGTSENTGELFF
TRBJ1-1	.	TRBV6-6	CASSHGWRVEAFF
TRBJ2-2	.	TRBV3-1	CASSYSGGAVGELFF
TRBJ2-1	few	TRBV20-1	CSARMDREYNEQFF
TRBJ2-1	few	TRBV19	CATKSWSYNEQFF
TRBJ2-3	.	TRBV20-1	CSARPSPGDTQYF
TRBJ1-3	.	TRBV6-5	CASSYFGQGGNTIYF
TRBJ1-1	.	TRBV6-1	CASSKYTGTNTEAFF
TRBJ2-3	.	TRBV20-1	CSARTGGPDTQYF
TRBJ1-1	few	TRBV7-9	CASSTGTTEAFF
TRBJ2-5	.	TRBV13	CASSPRTSGGTQETQYF
TRBJ2-7	few	TRBV18	CASSQTGGQASYEQYF
TRBJ2-1	few	TRBV12-3/TRBV12-4	CASSPLTSGRFKLYEQFF
TRBJ2-3	.	TRBV28	CASSPRTELARDTQYF
TRBJ2-3	many	TRBV5-1	CASRDSTDTQYF